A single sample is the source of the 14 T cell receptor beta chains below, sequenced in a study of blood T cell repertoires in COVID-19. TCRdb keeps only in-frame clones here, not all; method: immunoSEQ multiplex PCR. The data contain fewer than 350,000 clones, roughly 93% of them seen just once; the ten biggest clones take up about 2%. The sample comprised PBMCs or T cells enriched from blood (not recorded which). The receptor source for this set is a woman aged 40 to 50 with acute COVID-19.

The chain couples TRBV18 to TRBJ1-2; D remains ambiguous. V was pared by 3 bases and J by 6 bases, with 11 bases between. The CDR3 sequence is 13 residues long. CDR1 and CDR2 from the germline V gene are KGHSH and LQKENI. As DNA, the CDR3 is TGTGCCAGCTCACCGCAGGAGGGAAATGGCTACACCTTC. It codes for CASSPQEGNGYTF. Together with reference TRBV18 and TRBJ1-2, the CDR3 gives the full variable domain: NAGVMQNPRHLVRRRGQEARLRCSPMKGHSHVYWYRQLPEEGLKFMVYLQKENIIDESGMPKERFSAEFPKEGPSILRIQQVVRGDSAAYFCASSPQEGNGYTFGSGTRLTVV.

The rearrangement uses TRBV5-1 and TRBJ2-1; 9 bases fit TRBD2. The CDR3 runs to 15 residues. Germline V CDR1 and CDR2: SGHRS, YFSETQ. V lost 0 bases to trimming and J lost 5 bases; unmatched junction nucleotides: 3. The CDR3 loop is CASSLVTSGNNEQFF. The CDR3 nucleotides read TGCGCCAGCAGCTTGGTGACTAGCGGCAACAATGAGCAGTTCTTC.

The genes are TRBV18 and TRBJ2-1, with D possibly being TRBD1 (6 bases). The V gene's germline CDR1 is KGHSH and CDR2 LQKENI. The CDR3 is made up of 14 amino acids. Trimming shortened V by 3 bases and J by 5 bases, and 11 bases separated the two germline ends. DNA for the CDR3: TGTGCCAGCTCACCCAGACAGGAGAACAATGAGCAGTTCTTC. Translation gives CASSPRQENNEQFF.

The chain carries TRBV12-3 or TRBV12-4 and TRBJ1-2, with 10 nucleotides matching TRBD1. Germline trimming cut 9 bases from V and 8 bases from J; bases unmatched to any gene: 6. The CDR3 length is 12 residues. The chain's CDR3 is CASRQGARGYTF. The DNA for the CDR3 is TGTGCCAGTAGACAGGGGGCGAGGGGCTACACCTTC.

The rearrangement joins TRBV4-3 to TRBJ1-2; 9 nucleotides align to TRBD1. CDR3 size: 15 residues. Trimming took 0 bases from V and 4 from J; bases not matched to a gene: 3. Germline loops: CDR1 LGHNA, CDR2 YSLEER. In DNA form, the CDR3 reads TGCGCCAGCAGCCAAGAACAGGGGGCGATCTATGGCTACACCTTC. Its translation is CASSQEQGAIYGYTF.

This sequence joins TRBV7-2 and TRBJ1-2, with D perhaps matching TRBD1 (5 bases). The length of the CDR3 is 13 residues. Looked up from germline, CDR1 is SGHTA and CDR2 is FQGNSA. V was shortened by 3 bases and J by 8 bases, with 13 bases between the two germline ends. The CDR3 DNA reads TGTGCCAGCAGCTTTCGGGGGGTCGGGGGCTACACCTTC. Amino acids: CASSFRGVGGYTF.

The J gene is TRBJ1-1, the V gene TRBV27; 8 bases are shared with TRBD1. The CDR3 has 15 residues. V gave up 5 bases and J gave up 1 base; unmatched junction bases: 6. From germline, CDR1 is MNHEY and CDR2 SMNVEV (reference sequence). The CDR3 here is CASSLTGQANTEAFF. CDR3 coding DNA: TGTGCCAGCAGTCTTACGGGACAGGCGAACACTGAAGCTTTCTTT.

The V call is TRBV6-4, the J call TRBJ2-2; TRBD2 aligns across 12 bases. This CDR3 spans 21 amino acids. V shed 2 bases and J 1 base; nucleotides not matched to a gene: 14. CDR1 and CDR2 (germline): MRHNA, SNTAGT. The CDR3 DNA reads TGTGCCAGCAGTGACACCCATCCCGGGCTAGCGGGGGGGCAGAACACCGGGGAGCTGTTTTTT. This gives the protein CASSDTHPGLAGGQNTGELFF.

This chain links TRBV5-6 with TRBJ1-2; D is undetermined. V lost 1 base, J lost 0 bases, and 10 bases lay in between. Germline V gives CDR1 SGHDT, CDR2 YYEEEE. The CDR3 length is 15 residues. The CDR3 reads CASSLMRLTNYGYTF. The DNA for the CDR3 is TGTGCCAGCAGCTTGATGCGACTTACTAACTATGGCTACACCTTC.

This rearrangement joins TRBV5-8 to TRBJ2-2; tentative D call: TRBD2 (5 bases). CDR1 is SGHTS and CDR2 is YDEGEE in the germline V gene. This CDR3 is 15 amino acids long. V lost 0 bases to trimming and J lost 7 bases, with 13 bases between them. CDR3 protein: CASSLDHRRSGELFF. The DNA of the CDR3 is TGTGCCAGCAGCTTGGATCATAGGAGGAGCGGGGAGCTGTTTTTT.

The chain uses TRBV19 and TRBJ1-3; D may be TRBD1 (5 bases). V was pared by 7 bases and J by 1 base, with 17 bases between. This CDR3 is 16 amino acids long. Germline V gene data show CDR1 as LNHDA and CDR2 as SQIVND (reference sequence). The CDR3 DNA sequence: TGTGCCAGTACCTCCCGACAGACTGGTTCTGGAAACACCATATATTTT. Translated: CASTSRQTGSGNTIYF. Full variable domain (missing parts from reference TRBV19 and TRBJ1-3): DGGITQSPKYLFRKEGQNVTLSCEQNLNHDAMYWYRQDPGQGLRLIYYSQIVNDFQKGDIAEGYSVSREKKESFPLTVTSAQKNPTAFYLCASTSRQTGSGNTIYFGEGSWLTVV.

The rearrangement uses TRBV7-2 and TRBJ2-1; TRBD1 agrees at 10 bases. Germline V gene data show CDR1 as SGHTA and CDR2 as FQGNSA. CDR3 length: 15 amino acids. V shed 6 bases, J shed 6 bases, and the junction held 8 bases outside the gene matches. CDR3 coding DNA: TGTGCCAGCAGTTGGGACAGGGGAGTTTTCAATGAGCAGTTCTTC. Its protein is CASSWDRGVFNEQFF.

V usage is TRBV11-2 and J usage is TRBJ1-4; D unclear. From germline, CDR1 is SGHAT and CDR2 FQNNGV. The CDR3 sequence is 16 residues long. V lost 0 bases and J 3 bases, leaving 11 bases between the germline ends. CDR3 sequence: CASSLDGRVANEKLFF. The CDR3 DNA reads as TGTGCCAGCAGCTTAGATGGGAGGGTGGCTAATGAAAAACTGTTTTTT.

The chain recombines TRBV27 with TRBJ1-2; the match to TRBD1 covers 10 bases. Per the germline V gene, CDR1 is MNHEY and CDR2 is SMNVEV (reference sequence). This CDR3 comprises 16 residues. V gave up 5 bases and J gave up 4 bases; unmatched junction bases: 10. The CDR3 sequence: CASSLRDRGAPYGYTF. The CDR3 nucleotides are TGTGCCAGCAGTCTTAGGGACAGGGGAGCCCCCTATGGCTACACCTTC.